This T cell receptor beta chain was identified during a study of T-cell reconstitution after alpha-beta-depleted transplantation in children (dated by TCRdb to 2016 to 2018). Regarding the complete study: T-cell immune reconstitution after TCRalphabeta/CD19-depleted allogeneic hematopoietic cell transplantation in children was quantitatively tracked in the study by means of TCR repertoire profiling.

Worth noting for this clonotype: Its antigen remains unidentified. The sample holds no much larger clone one base away, and base qualities are not on file.

The method behind the library was PCR. The sequencer was an Illumina HiSeq 2500. Molecular barcoding was employed in the preparation of TCR libraries, with unique molecular identifiers being used to normalize TCRbeta repertoire quantification. TCRdb redid the processing of the public reads, applying fastp at Q25 and MiXCR, and retained in-frame beta chains. Each CDR3 protein appears once, grouped with its most common genes and DNA. For this sample the table gives about 110,000 distinct CDR3 sequences, of which over 9% were detected only once. The top ten clonotypes cover less than 10% of the sample. The CDR3 holds 13 amino acids from the cysteine to the phenylalanine. Only the CDR3 portion is preserved as DNA: 39 bases, with reading frame beginning at the first base. V drops 8 bases and J drops 4 bases, leaving 15 bases in between. The germline V gene provides CDR1 SQVTM and CDR2 ANQGSEA.

The V gene is TRBV29-1 and the J gene is TRBJ2-1; TRBD2 is a possible D gene, resting on 6 matching bases. The sequencing used PBMCs from the stem cell graft donor, collected from the stem cell graft. This clonotype originated in a human donor who donated a stem cell graft to a child with acute lymphoblastic leukemia. The CDR3 loop reads CSPSGGDYNEQFF. The DNA sequence follows: TGCAGCCCCTCCGGGGGTGATTACAATGAGCAGTTCTTC.